The 20 T cell receptor beta chains below all came from one sample that was sequenced in a study of blood T cells in healthy people across ages. The authors ran a second PCR of about 7 to 11 cycles using a sample-barcoded 5' primer and a J-beta primer mix. TCRdb reprocessed the 5' RACE reads via MiXCR and lists one record per CDR3 protein. In the table there are 780,000 or so distinct CDR3 sequences, approximately 53% of which are singletons. The specimen was blood. The receptors originated from a man between 35 and 55 years old in good health.

V is TRBV10-3 and J is TRBJ1-5, with TRBD1 matching over 7 bases. The V segment lost 3 bases and the J segment 4 bases; nucleotides outside the gene matches: 6. Germline V gives CDR1 ENHRY, CDR2 SYGVKD. The CDR3 extends over 15 amino acids. This CDR3 reads CAISEGGQTNQPQHF. CDR3 bases: TGTGCCATCAGTGAAGGGGGACAGACTAATCAGCCCCAGCATTTT.

This clonotype has a handful of counts. This sequence joins TRBV12-3 or TRBV12-4 and TRBJ1-6; D unclear. The CDR3 totals 12 residues. V was trimmed by 5 bases and J by 9 bases, leaving 8 bases between them. Here the CDR3 DNA reads TGTGCCAGCAGTGAGTTAGGTTCACCCCTCCACTTT. This encodes CASSELGSPLHF.

The J gene is TRBJ2-3, the V gene TRBV2; TRBD1 matches 10 bases. The germline V gene encodes CDR1 SNHLY and CDR2 FYNNEI. J was trimmed by 3 bases and V by 7 bases; bases with no gene match: 10. The CDR3 has 16 residues. The CDR3 DNA reads as TGTGCCAGCATTGAGTGGACAGGGGGTACGACAGATACGCAGTATTTT. This sequence encodes CASIEWTGGTTDTQYF.

This sequence joins TRBV11-2 and TRBJ2-7; a possible D gene is TRBD1 (6 bases). The CDR3 is made up of 14 amino acids. CDR1 and CDR2 from the germline V gene are SGHAT and FQNNGV. The V end lost 5 bases, the J end lost 3 bases, and 14 bases lay between the germline ends. This CDR3 reads CASSISTGRYEQYF. CDR3 DNA: TGTGCCAGCAGCATATCGACAGGTCGCTACGAGCAGTACTTC.

The chain carries TRBV29-1 and TRBJ2-7; 8 bases align to TRBD1. Per germline, CDR1 SQVTM and CDR2 ANQGSEA. Trimming removed 7 bases from V and 2 bases from J; junction bases left unmatched: 7. The CDR3 runs 13 residues. The CDR3 reads CSASGTGAYEQYF. The CDR3 DNA follows: TGCAGCGCCTCCGGGACAGGAGCCTACGAGCAGTACTTC.

The genes are TRBV6-2 or TRBV6-3 and TRBJ2-1; D not resolved. The length of the CDR3 is 12 residues. Trimming left V 4 bases short and J 5 bases short, with 6 bases between. Per germline, CDR1 MNHEY and CDR2 SVGEGT. CDR3: CASSSADNEQFF. DNA of the CDR3: TGTGCCAGCAGTTCCGCTGACAATGAGCAGTTCTTC.

The sample holds a few counts of this clonotype. This chain connects TRBV28 to TRBJ2-5; 8 bases are a match to TRBD2. CDR3 length equals 22 residues. Germline CDR1 is MDHEN and CDR2 is SYDVKM. V lost 3 bases to trimming and J lost 1 base; unmatched junction nucleotides: 25. This CDR3 reads CASSFSRSVQERAGVIQETQYF. The CDR3 nucleotides read TGTGCCAGCAGTTTTTCTCGGTCGGTTCAGGAACGAGCGGGAGTTATCCAAGAGACCCAGTACTTC.

This clonotype has a handful of counts. The CDR3 DNA sequence: TGCAGCGTCCGAACGGCTAGCGGGTCGACGCAGTTCTTC. Translated: CSVRTASGSTQFF. This chain uses TRBV29-1 with TRBJ2-1, with 8 bases that match TRBD2. Germline V gives CDR1 SQVTM, CDR2 ANQGSEA. Unmatched junction bases numbered 13, after V lost 6 bases and J lost 12 bases. The CDR3 length is 13 residues.

There are many counts of this clonotype. The chain employs TRBV29-1 and TRBJ2-7; D perhaps matches TRBD2 (7 bases). Germline CDR1 SQVTM, CDR2 ANQGSEA. This CDR3 region has 13 residues. V was cut by 4 bases and J by 3 bases, with 13 bases left in between. CDR3 in DNA: TGCAGCGTTGCACAGGGAGGGATCTACGAGCAGTACTTC. It codes for CSVAQGGIYEQYF.

The chain combines TRBV11-2 with TRBJ2-3, with TRBD2 identical over 8 bases. Losses at the gene ends were 5 bases for V and 2 bases for J; bases not matched to a gene: 24. Germline CDR1 SGHAT, CDR2 FQNNGV. The CDR3 length is 21 residues. This chain's CDR3 is CASSLPTSSGHPGRLTDTQYF. CDR3 nucleotides: TGTGCCAGCAGCCTTCCCACCTCTAGCGGGCATCCCGGAAGACTCACAGATACGCAGTATTTT.

A note on this clonotype: At one end the junction does not follow the germline gene, possibly because of a read error. CDR3 sequence: CACSPDLRETQYF. Written as DNA, the CDR3 is TGTGCCTGCAGCCCGGACTTGAGAGAGACCCAGTACTTC. J is TRBJ2-5 and V is TRBV7-8; D might be TRBD2 (5 bases). Germline lookup yields CDR1 SGHVS and CDR2 FQNEAQ. The CDR3 covers 13 residues.

The chain couples TRBV28 to TRBJ1-4, with TRBD1 matching 10 bases. Unmatched junction bases numbered 3, after V lost 6 bases and J lost 5 bases. There are 14 residues in the CDR3. CDR1 is MDHEN and CDR2 is SYDVKM in the germline V gene. CDR3 nucleotides: TGTGCCAGCAGACTGGACAGGGGGAATGAAAAACTGTTTTTT. Protein sequence: CASRLDRGNEKLFF.

This clonotype was found once. Here the CDR3 DNA reads TGTGCCAGCAGTTCCCGGGACTATAGTAAAGGATCCTACAATGAGCAGTTCTTC. It is translated as CASSSRDYSKGSYNEQFF. The chain is built from TRBV6-2 or TRBV6-3 and TRBJ2-1, with 7 bases matching TRBD2. CDR3 length equals 18 residues. Trimming at V came to 4 bases and at J to 1 base, leaving 13 bases not matched to a gene. Germline lookup yields CDR1 MNHEY and CDR2 SVGEGT.

The rearrangement uses TRBV10-2 and TRBJ2-1; TRBD2 matches at 7 bases. Germline V gene lookup returns CDR1 WSHSY and CDR2 SAAADI. This CDR3 spans 11 amino acids. V shed 2 bases and J 13 bases; nucleotides not matched to a gene: 2. The CDR3 here is CASSEGGVQFF. The CDR3 DNA reads as TGCGCCAGCAGTGAGGGGGGGGTTCAGTTCTTC.

The chain couples TRBV20-1 to TRBJ1-2, with D unclear. Deletions cut 4 bases from V and 0 bases from J, with 9 bases between. The CDR3 runs to 13 residues. The germline V gene has CDR1 DFQATT and CDR2 SNEGSKA (reference sequence). DNA for the CDR3: TGCAGTGCTATCACGTCCTCTAACTATGGCTACACCTTC. Amino acid sequence: CSAITSSNYGYTF.

This chain joins TRBV6-1 and TRBJ1-1, with 7 positions matching TRBD1. This CDR3 spans 15 amino acids. The V and J ends lost 6 bases and 0 bases, in that order; junction bases with no gene match: 7. Germline V lookup: CDR1 MNHNS, CDR2 SASEGT. The CDR3 nucleotides read TGTGCCAGCAGGGTCGGACAGGCCATGAACACTGAAGCTTTCTTT. Protein product: CASRVGQAMNTEAFF.

The rearrangement joins TRBV7-9 to TRBJ1-5; possible D gene TRBD1, 5 bases. The germline gives CDR1 SEHNR, CDR2 FQNEAQ (reference sequence). Trimming stripped 5 bases from V and 5 bases from J, with 16 bases between. The CDR3 has 15 amino acids. The CDR3 loop is CASSLPSGADQPQHF. The CDR3 coding sequence is TGTGCCAGCAGCCTCCCGTCCGGGGCGGATCAGCCCCAGCATTTT.

V gene TRBV10-2 combines with J gene TRBJ1-1, with a possible D match to TRBD1 (5 bases). V gave up 2 bases and J gave up 0 bases, with 10 bases separating them. Looked up from germline, CDR1 is WSHSY and CDR2 is SAAADI. This CDR3 comprises 15 residues. As DNA, the CDR3 is TGCGCCAGCAGTGAGACGGGGGAGCTGAACACTGAAGCTTTCTTT. Protein sequence: CASSETGELNTEAFF.

This rearrangement joins TRBV28 to TRBJ1-2; maybe TRBD1 (5 bases). The CDR3 length is 15 residues. Deletions cut 4 bases from V and 4 bases from J, with 16 bases between. Germline lookup yields CDR1 MDHEN and CDR2 SYDVKM. CDR3: CASSSTTTGLYGYTF. The CDR3 DNA reads TGTGCCAGCAGTTCGACCACAACAGGCCTCTATGGCTACACCTTC.

The CDR3 protein is CSVDSLNTEAFF. The CDR3 bases are TGCAGCGTTGACAGTTTGAACACTGAAGCTTTCTTT. The chain has TRBV29-1 and TRBJ1-1, with D unclear. Trimming removed 3 bases from V and 0 bases from J, with 5 bases in between. The CDR3 spans 12 residues. CDR1 is SQVTM and CDR2 is ANQGSEA in the germline V gene.